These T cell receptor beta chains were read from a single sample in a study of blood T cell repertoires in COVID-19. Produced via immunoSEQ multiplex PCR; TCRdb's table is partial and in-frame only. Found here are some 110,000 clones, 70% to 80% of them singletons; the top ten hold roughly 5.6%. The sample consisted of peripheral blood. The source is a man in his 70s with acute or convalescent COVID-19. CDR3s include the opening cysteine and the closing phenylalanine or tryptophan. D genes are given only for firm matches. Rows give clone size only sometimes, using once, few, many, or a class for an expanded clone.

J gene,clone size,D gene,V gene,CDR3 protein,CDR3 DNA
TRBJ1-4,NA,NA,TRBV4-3,CASSQEVAGREGEKLFF,TGCGCCAGCAGCCAAGAGGTCGCGGGCAGGGAGGGTGAAAAACTGTTTTTT
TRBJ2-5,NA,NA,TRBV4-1,CASSPIPGREGGAETQYF,TGCGCCAGCAGCCCTATCCCGGGCCGGGAAGGGGGGGCGGAGACCCAGTACTTC
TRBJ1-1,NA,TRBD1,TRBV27,CASSFRGLGNTEAFF,TGTGCCAGCAGTTTCAGGGGGCTGGGGAACACTGAAGCTTTCTTT
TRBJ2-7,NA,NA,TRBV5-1,CASSSGLQSGEQYF,TGCGCCAGCAGCTCGGGACTGCAGTCTGGCGAGCAGTACTTC
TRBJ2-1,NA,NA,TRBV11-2,CASILDRLFYNEQFF,TGTGCCAGCATCTTGGACAGATTATTCTACAATGAGCAGTTCTTC
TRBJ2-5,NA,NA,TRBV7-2,CASSPDRQETQYF,TGTGCCAGCAGCCCCGACAGACAAGAGACCCAGTACTTC
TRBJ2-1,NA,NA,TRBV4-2,CASSQVGIYSYNEQFF,TGTGCCAGCAGCCAAGTCGGTATTTACTCCTACAATGAGCAGTTCTTC
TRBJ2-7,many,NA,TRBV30,CAWTQRGEQYF,TGTGCCTGGACCCAAAGGGGGGAGCAGTACTTC
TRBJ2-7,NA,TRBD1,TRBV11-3,CASSTGQGAVEQYF,TGTGCCAGCAGCACCGGACAGGGGGCGGTGGAGCAGTACTTC
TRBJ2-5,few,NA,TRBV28,CASQGSQETQYF,TGTGCCAGCCAGGGGTCCCAAGAGACCCAGTACTTC
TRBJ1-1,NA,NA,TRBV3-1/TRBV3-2,CASSQGIENTEAFF,TGTGCCAGCAGCCAAGGCATAGAGAACACTGAAGCTTTCTTT
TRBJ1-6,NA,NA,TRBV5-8,CASSLAGYSSYNSPLHF,TGTGCCAGCAGCTTGGCCGGATACAGCTCCTATAATTCACCCCTCCACTTT
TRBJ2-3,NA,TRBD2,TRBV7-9,CASSFGTSERDTQYF,TGTGCCAGCAGCTTCGGGACTAGCGAGCGGGATACGCAGTATTTT
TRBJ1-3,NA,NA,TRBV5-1,CASRSDSNSGNTIYF,TGCGCCAGCAGGTCGGACTCAAACTCTGGAAACACCATATATTTT
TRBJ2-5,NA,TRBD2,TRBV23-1,CASSQGLGTSGIQETQYF,TGCGCCAGCAGCCAGGGGTTAGGGACTAGCGGGATCCAAGAGACCCAGTACTTC
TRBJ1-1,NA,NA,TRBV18,CASSPTGSFGAFF,TGTGCCAGCTCACCAACAGGGTCCTTTGGGGCTTTCTTT
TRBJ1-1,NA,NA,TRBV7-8,CASSTEEMNTEAFF,TGTGCCAGCAGCACTGAGGAGATGAACACTGAAGCTTTCTTT
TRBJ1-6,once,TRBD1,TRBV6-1,CASSGTGQGTNSPLHF,TGTGCCAGCAGTGGGACGGGACAGGGGACTAATTCACCCCTCCACTTT
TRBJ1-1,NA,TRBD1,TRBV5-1,CASSWYSTGTANTEAFF,TGCGCCAGCAGCTGGTACAGCACCGGGACAGCCAACACTGAAGCTTTCTTT
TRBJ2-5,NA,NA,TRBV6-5,CASSYGTPQETQYF,TGTGCCAGCAGTTACGGGACACCACAAGAGACCCAGTACTTC
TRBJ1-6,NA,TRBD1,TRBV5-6,CASSATQGADSPLHF,TGTGCCAGCAGCGCAACACAGGGGGCGGATTCACCCCTCCACTTT
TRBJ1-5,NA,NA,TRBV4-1,CASSQEQPTRGAQHF,TGCGCCAGCAGCCAAGAGCAACCTACGCGGGGGGCCCAGCATTTT
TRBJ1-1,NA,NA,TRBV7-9,CASSLAWGVQEEGAFF,TGTGCCAGCAGCTTAGCGTGGGGGGTGCAGGAGGAAGGAGCTTTCTTT
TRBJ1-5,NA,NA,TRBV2,CASSVRLTVPQHF,TGTGCCAGCAGTGTGCGGCTGACAGTGCCCCAGCATTTT
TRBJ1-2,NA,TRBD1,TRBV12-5,CASGPQGDWDGYTF,TGTGCTAGTGGTCCTCAGGGGGATTGGGATGGCTACACCTTC
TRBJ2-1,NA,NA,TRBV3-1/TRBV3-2,CASSPSGGGRTYNEQFF,TGTGCCAGCAGCCCCTCAGGGGGTGGGAGGACATACAATGAGCAGTTCTTC
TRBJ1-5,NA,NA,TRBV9,CASSVRDTNQPQHF,TGTGCCAGCAGCGTACGGGACACCAATCAGCCCCAGCATTTT
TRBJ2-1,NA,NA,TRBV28,CASSLRSGRYNEQFF,TGTGCCAGCAGTTTAAGGAGCGGAAGGTACAATGAGCAGTTCTTC
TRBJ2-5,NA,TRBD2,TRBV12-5,CASGWGSGDFQETQYF,TGTGCTAGTGGTTGGGGTAGCGGGGACTTCCAAGAGACCCAGTACTTC
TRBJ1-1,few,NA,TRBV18,CASSLQGFEAFF,TGTGCCAGCTCCCTCCAGGGCTTTGAAGCTTTCTTT
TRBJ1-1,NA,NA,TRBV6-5,CASSYSRTNEAFF,TGTGCCAGCAGTTACTCCCGGACAAATGAAGCTTTCTTT
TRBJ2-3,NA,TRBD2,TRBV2,CASSPGLAGATQYF,TGTGCCAGCAGTCCGGGACTAGCGGGAGCCACGCAGTATTTT
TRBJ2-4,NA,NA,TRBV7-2,CASSLEVRNIQYF,TGTGCCAGCAGCTTAGAAGTTAGAAACATTCAGTACTTC
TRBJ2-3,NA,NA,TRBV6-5,CASSLVGTDTQYF,TGTGCCAGCAGCTTGGTAGGCACAGATACGCAGTATTTT
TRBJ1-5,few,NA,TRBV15,CATSRDPQGNQPQHF,TGTGCCACCAGCAGAGATCCCCAGGGCAATCAGCCCCAGCATTTT
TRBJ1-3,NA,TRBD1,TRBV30,CAWSVGTGKSYSGNTIYF,TGTGCCTGGAGTGTAGGGACAGGGAAAAGCTACTCTGGAAACACCATATATTTT
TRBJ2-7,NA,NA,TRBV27,CASSLSQGTYEQYF,TGTGCCAGCAGTTTAAGTCAGGGGACCTACGAGCAGTACTTC
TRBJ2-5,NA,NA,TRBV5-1,CASSRTIQETQYF,TGCGCCAGCAGCCGCACTATTCAAGAGACCCAGTACTTC
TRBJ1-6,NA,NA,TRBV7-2,CASSLAFRGFSPLHF,TGTGCCAGCAGCTTAGCCTTCAGGGGATTTTCACCCCTCCACTTT
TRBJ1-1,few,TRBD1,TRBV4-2,CASSQSTGGGYTEAFF,TGTGCCAGCAGCCAGTCGACAGGGGGAGGGTACACTGAAGCTTTCTTT
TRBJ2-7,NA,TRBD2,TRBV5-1,CASSLSLAGASYEQYF,TGCGCCAGCAGCTTGAGCTTAGCGGGGGCCTCCTACGAGCAGTACTTC
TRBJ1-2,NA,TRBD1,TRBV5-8,CASSQGAHYGYTF,TGTGCCAGCAGCCAGGGGGCACACTATGGCTACACCTTC
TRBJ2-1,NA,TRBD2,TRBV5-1,CASSLGAGGSGNEQFF,TGCGCCAGCAGCTTGGGAGCGGGAGGATCAGGCAATGAGCAGTTCTTC